The entry that follows covers one T cell receptor beta chain sequence. The data were taken from a study of monozygotic twins with cystic fibrosis. Study in general: Library input was approximately 3.1 micrograms of fragmented DNA, with about 15 PCR cycles.

The germline V gene encodes CDR1 MRHNA and CDR2 SNTAGT. The CDR3 sequence is 17 residues long. Trimming left V 3 bases short and J 2 bases short, with 19 bases between. The repertoire was sequenced with immunoSEQ multiplex PCR; TCRdb's copy has only in-frame clones and lacks some. This table holds 30,000 to 40,000 clones, just over 65% found once. Input material: blood. The sequence was collected from a girl under 18 with cystic fibrosis. V usage is TRBV6-4 and J usage is TRBJ1-2; D is possibly TRBD1 (5 bases). The CDR3 sequence: CASSEQLRDGENYGYTF. The CDR3 nucleotides read TGTGCCAGCAGTGAACAACTTAGGGACGGAGAAAACTATGGCTACACCTTC.